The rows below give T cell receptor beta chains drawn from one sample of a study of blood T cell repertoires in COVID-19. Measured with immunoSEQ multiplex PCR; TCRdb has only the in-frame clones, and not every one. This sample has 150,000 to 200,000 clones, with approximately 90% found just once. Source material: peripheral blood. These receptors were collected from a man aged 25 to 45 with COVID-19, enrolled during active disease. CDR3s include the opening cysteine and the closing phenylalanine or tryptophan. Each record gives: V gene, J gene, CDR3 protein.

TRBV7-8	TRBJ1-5	CASSLRSLTGDSNQPQHF
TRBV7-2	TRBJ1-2	CASSSYSSTQGYTF
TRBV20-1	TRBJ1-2	CSASSPPGQGVYGYTF
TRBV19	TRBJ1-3	CASSITVHSGNTIYF
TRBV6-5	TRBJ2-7	CASSLTGTGMYEQYF
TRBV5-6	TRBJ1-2	CASSFGPLDPGQGPYGYTF
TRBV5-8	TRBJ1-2	CASSLAGQGPYGYTF
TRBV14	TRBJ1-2	CASSQSLGAGYTF
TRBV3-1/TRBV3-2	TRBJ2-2	CASSQASRDRNTGELFF
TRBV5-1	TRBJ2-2	CASRVGLGNTGELFF
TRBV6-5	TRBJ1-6	CASSVTGGSSPLHF
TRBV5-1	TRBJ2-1	CASSLRAGIENEQFF
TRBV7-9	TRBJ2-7	CASSARQGVRVEQYF
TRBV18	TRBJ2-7	CASSPTSRSYEQYF
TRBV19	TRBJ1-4	CASSILQARPTTNEKLFF
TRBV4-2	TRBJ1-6	CASSQAGNDSPLHF
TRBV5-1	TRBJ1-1	CASSTGTANTEAFF
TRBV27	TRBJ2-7	CASSLSGGSRHEQYF
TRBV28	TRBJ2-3	CASRGTGGLDTQYF
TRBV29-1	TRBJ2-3	CTGGGGRTDTQYF
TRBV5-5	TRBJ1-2	CASSFRTLGGNYGYTF
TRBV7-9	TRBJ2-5	CASSQRETQYF
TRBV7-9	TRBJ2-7	CASSLSGTSGGRASYEQYF
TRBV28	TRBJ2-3	CASSPPGSTDTQYF
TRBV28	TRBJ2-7	CASSLFPSRGAEQYF
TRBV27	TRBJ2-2	CASTLPNTGELFF
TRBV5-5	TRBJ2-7	CASSLAAGSYEQYF
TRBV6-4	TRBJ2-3	CASSEDRGKTDTQYF
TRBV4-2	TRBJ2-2	CASSHTERANTGELFF
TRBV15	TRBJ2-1	CATSRDWSGRDRGEFF
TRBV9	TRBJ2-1	CASSPGGAGPHEQFF
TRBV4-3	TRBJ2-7	CAPWGGQMRTYF
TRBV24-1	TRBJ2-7	CATSPGGVDAYEQYF
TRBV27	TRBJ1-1	CASASRGRDTEAFF
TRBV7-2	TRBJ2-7	CASSIGTSGSLEQYF
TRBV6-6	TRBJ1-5	CASSYGRPQPQHF
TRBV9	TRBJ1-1	CASSVLAGIAFF
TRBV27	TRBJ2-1	CASSFRLAANEQFF
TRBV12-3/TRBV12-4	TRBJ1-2	CATGTGARVGYTF
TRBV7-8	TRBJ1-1	CASSFSGANTEAFF
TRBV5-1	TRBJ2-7	CASSPGAPGTGSYEQYF